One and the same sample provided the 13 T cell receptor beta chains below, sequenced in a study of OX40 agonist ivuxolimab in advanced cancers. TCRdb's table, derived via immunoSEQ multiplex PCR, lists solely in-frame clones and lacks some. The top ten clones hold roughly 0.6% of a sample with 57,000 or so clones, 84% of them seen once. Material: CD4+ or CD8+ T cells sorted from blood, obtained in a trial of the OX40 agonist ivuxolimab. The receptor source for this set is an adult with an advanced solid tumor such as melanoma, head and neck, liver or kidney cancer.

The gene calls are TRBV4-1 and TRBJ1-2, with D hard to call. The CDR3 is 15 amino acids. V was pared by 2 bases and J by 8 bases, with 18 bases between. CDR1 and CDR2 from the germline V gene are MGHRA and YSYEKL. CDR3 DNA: TGCGCCAGCAGCCAATCTCAGGCATTTCTAGGGGGCTACACCTTC. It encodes CASSQSQAFLGGYTF.

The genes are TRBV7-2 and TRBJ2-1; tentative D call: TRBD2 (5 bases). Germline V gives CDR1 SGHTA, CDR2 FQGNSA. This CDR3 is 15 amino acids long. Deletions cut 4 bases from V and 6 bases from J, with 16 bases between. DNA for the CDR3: TGTGCCAGCAGCTCAGGCGCCCTAGCTTCCAATGAGCAGTTCTTC. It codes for CASSSGALASNEQFF.

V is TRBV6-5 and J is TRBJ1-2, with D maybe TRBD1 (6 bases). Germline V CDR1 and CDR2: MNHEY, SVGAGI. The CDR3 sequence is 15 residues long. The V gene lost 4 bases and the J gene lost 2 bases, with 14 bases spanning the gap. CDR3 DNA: TGTGCCAGCAGTTCACCGGGGGCCCTCAACTATGGCTACACCTTC. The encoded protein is CASSSPGALNYGYTF.

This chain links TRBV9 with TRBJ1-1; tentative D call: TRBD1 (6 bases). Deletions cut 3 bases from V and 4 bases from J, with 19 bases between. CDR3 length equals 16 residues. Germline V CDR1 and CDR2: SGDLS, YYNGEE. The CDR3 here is CASSAKEQGMGTEAFF. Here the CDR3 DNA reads TGTGCCAGCAGCGCGAAAGAACAGGGAATGGGCACTGAAGCTTTCTTT.

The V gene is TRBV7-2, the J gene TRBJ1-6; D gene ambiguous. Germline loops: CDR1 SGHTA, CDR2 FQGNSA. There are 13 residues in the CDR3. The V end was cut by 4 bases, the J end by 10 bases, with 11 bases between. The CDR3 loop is CASSSAVVSPLHF. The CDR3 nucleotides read TGTGCCAGCAGCTCCGCGGTGGTCTCACCCCTCCACTTT.

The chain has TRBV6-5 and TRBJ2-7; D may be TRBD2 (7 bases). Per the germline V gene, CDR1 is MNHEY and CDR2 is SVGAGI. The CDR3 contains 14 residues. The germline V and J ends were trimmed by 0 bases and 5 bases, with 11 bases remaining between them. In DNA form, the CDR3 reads TGTGCCAGCAGTTACTCAGGGGGGGTCCACGAGCAGTACTTC. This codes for CASSYSGGVHEQYF.

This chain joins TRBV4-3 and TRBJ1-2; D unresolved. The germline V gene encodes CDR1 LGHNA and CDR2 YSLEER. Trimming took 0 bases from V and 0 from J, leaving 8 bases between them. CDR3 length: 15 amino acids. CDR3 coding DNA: TGCGCCAGCAGCCAAGACTACTCCGCTAACTATGGCTACACCTTC. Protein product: CASSQDYSANYGYTF.

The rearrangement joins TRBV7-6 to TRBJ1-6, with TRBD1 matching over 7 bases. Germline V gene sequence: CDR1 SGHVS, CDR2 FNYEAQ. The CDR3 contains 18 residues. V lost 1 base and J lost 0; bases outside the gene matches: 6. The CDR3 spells CASSLGDSSSSYNSPLHF. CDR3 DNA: TGTGCCAGCAGCTTAGGGGACAGCTCGAGCTCCTATAATTCACCCCTCCACTTT.

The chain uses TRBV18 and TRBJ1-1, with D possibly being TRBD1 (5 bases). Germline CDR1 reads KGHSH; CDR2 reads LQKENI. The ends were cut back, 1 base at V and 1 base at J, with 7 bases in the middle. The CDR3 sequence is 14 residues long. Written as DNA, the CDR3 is TGTGCCAGCTCACCACGACAGACGAACACTGAAGCTTTCTTT. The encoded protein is CASSPRQTNTEAFF.

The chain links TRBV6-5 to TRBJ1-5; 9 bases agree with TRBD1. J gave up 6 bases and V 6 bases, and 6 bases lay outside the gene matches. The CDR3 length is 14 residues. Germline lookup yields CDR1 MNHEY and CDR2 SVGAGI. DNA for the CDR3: TGTGCCAGCAGGTCGGGACAGGGTTTTCAGCCCCAGCATTTT. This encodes CASRSGQGFQPQHF.

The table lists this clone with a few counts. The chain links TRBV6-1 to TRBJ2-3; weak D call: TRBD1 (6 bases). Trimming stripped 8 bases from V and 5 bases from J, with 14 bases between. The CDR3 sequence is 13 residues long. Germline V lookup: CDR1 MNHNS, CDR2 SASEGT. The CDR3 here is CASDRLFGDTQYF. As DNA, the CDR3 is TGTGCCAGCGACAGGCTTTTCGGAGATACGCAGTATTTT.

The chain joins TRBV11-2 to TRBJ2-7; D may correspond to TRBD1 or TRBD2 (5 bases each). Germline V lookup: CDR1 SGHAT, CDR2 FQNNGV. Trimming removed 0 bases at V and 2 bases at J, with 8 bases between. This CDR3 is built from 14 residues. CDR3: CASSLERGPYEQYF. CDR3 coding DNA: TGTGCCAGCAGCTTAGAGAGGGGTCCCTACGAGCAGTACTTC.

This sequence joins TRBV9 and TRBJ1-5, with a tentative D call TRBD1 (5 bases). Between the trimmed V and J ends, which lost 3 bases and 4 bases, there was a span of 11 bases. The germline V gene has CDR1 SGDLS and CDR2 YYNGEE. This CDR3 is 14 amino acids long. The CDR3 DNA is TGTGCCAGCAGCGCTGACAGTCGTAATCAGCCCCAGCATTTT. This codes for CASSADSRNQPQHF.